The next 12 T cell receptor beta chains were all read from a single sample in a study of shared clonotypes between healthy human individuals (dated by TCRdb to 2019 to 2021). The receptor library was made with the immunoSEQ multiplex PCR assay. TCRdb provides this immuneACCESS table in a form limited to in-frame rearrangements. Some clones are lacking; in checked studies, under half of them reflect an unresolved V gene, and why the rest are absent is not known. This sample lists 560,000 or so clones; 90% to 97% were detected once. In total, the top ten clones hold about 0.12% of the sample. CD8 naive samples were CD45RO-negative cells positively selected for CCR7, giving a CD45RA+CCR7+ population that excluded TemRA cells. Sequencing was performed on naive CD8+ T cells sorted from blood. Interpreted using the paper, the cell subset or site label stands for: CD45RA+CCR7+. The receptors stem from a woman in her thirties in good health.

The chain is built from TRBV11-2 and TRBJ2-1; D is undetermined. CDR3 length equals 14 residues. Germline CDR1 is SGHAT and CDR2 is FQNNGV. Trimming took 3 bases from V and 4 from J, leaving 10 bases between them. The CDR3 bases are TGTGCCAGCAGCTTTGGGCAACGGTACAATGAGCAGTTCTTC. As protein: CASSFGQRYNEQFF.

The chain links TRBV9 to TRBJ2-1; TRBD1 might be the D (5 bases). This CDR3 has 13 amino acids. V was cut by 3 bases and J by 5 bases, with 9 bases left in between. CDR1 and CDR2 from the germline V gene are SGDLS and YYNGEE. CDR3 nucleotide sequence: TGTGCCAGCAGCGATGACAGCGACAATGAGCAGTTCTTC. It codes for CASSDDSDNEQFF.

This chain links TRBV9 with TRBJ2-1; D uncertain. The CDR3 is made up of 12 amino acids. CDR1 is SGDLS and CDR2 is YYNGEE in the germline V gene. V was trimmed by 4 bases and J by 3 bases, leaving 5 bases between them. DNA for the CDR3: TGTGCCAGCAGCTCGGACTACAATGAGCAGTTCTTC. Encoded protein: CASSSDYNEQFF.

This chain uses TRBV9 with TRBJ2-3; no firm D call. This CDR3 has 14 residues. CDR1 and CDR2 (germline): SGDLS, YYNGEE. With 2 bases removed from V and 2 bases from J, the gap between germline ends came to 9 bases. This CDR3 reads CASSVDLNTDTQYF. CDR3 bases: TGTGCCAGCAGCGTCGACCTAAACACAGATACGCAGTATTTT.

The CDR3 loop is CASKPRVSDYEQYF. The CDR3 DNA reads as TGTGCCAGCAAACCCCGGGTCAGTGACTACGAGCAGTACTTC. This rearrangement joins TRBV27 to TRBJ2-7; D gene uncertain. V shed 7 bases and J shed 3 bases, with 16 bases lying between them. CDR1 and CDR2 (germline): MNHEY, SMNVEV (reference sequence). The CDR3 spans 14 residues.

The chain couples TRBV15 to TRBJ2-7; D remains unclear. V shed 2 bases and J shed 2 bases, with 13 bases lying between them. Germline CDR1 reads LNHNV; CDR2 reads YYDKDF (reference sequence). The CDR3 runs to 15 residues. The CDR3 is CATSRSRDRPYEQYF. The CDR3, as DNA: TGTGCCACCAGCAGATCGAGAGACCGGCCCTACGAGCAGTACTTC.

This chain connects TRBV27 to TRBJ1-1, with TRBD1 identical over 8 bases. This CDR3 spans 12 amino acids. Germline V gene sequence: CDR1 MNHEY, CDR2 SMNVEV (reference sequence). V gave up 6 bases and J gave up 6 bases; unmatched junction bases: 3. CDR3 sequence reads: CASRGTGPEAFF. The CDR3 bases are TGTGCCAGCAGAGGGACAGGTCCTGAAGCTTTCTTT.

The genes are TRBV5-5 and TRBJ2-7, with 12 nucleotides matching TRBD2. The CDR3 has 17 residues. V trimming: 0 bases; J trimming: 6 bases; junction bases outside the gene matches: 10. The germline V gene encodes CDR1 SGHKS and CDR2 YYEKEE (reference sequence). The CDR3 is CASSLDVIGLAGIEQYF. DNA for the CDR3: TGTGCCAGCAGCTTGGACGTTATAGGACTAGCGGGAATCGAGCAGTACTTC.

The chain employs TRBV28 and TRBJ2-1; possibly TRBD2 for D (6 bases). Deletions cut 6 bases from V and 7 bases from J, with 22 bases between. This CDR3 is built from 16 residues. From germline, CDR1 is MDHEN and CDR2 SYDVKM. The CDR3 DNA reads TGTGCCAGCAGCTCCCGGGTTTGGAGCGGGCGTAATGAGCAGTTCTTC. It translates to CASSSRVWSGRNEQFF.

The chain is built from TRBV27 and TRBJ2-6; possibly TRBD1 for D (6 bases). CDR1 is MNHEY and CDR2 is SMNVEV in the germline V gene (reference sequence). This CDR3 contains 15 residues. The V gene lost 8 bases and the J gene lost 3 bases, with 14 bases spanning the gap. CDR3 loop: CASSEETGGANVLTF. In DNA, the CDR3 is TGTGCCAGCTCAGAGGAGACAGGTGGGGCCAACGTCCTGACTTTC.

The rearrangement links TRBV29-1 to TRBJ2-1; 12 nucleotides agree with TRBD2. CDR1 is SQVTM and CDR2 is ANQGSEA in the germline V gene. V lost 3 bases and J lost 6; bases outside the gene matches: 3. The CDR3 has 14 residues. Here the CDR3 DNA reads TGCAGCGTTGAGGGACTAGCGGGTCCCAATGAGCAGTTCTTC. Translating gives CSVEGLAGPNEQFF.

The J gene is TRBJ1-5, the V gene TRBV28; D possibly corresponds to TRBD1 (6 bases). CDR1 is MDHEN and CDR2 is SYDVKM in the germline V gene. The V end lost 4 bases, the J end lost 3 bases, and 13 bases lay between the germline ends. This CDR3 is 15 amino acids long. CDR3 in amino acids: CASSSGTISNQPQHF. In DNA, the CDR3 is TGTGCCAGCAGTTCGGGGACAATTTCCAATCAGCCCCAGCATTTT.